The next 21 T cell receptor beta chains were all read from a single sample in a study of T cells after yellow fever vaccination. TCRdb independently ran MiXCR on the 5' RACE reads; one entry per CDR3 protein. The table shows some 600,000 distinct CDR3 sequences, with around 16% occurring only once. Sequencing was performed on PBMCs, taken 5 days after the first yellow fever vaccination. All receptors derive from a man in his late teens or twenties who received the YFV17D yellow fever vaccine.

The J gene is TRBJ2-3, the V gene TRBV7-2; D unresolved. Germline assignment: CDR1 SGHTA and CDR2 FQGNSA. The CDR3 sequence is 13 residues long. The V and J ends lost 3 bases and 4 bases respectively, with 8 bases between them. CDR3 residues: CASSFEPSDTQYF. The CDR3 coding sequence is TGTGCCAGCAGCTTCGAACCCTCAGATACGCAGTATTTT.

The J gene is TRBJ1-1, the V gene TRBV12-3 or TRBV12-4; D may be TRBD1 (6 bases). The CDR3 covers 12 residues. The V gene lost 5 bases and the J gene lost 4 bases, with 8 bases spanning the gap. The CDR3 protein is CASSTGITEAFF. The DNA of the CDR3 is TGTGCCAGCAGTACAGGGATCACTGAAGCTTTCTTT.

This clonotype was observed a few times. The V and J genes are TRBV7-9 and TRBJ2-5; no firm D call. The length of the CDR3 is 14 residues. The germline V gene encodes CDR1 SEHNR and CDR2 FQNEAQ (reference sequence). With 6 bases removed from V and 1 base from J, the gap between germline ends came to 12 bases. CDR3 sequence (DNA): TGTGCCAGCAGTTCCCGACTCGGCCAAGAGACCCAGTACTTC. Residues: CASSSRLGQETQYF.

The V and J genes are TRBV4-1 and TRBJ1-5; 8 nucleotides line up with TRBD1. The CDR3 runs to 14 residues. V shed 1 base, J shed 5 bases, and the junction held 1 base outside the gene matches. CDR1 MGHRA and CDR2 YSYEKL come from the germline V gene. DNA of the CDR3: TGCGCCAGCAGCCAAGCAGGGGGCGATCAGCCCCAGCATTTT. It is translated as CASSQAGGDQPQHF.

This clonotype has a handful of counts. The V and J genes are TRBV7-2 and TRBJ2-7, with TRBD2 matching 8 bases. V lost 2 bases to trimming and J lost 1 base; unmatched junction nucleotides: 4. Germline values: CDR1 SGHTA, CDR2 FQGNSA. The CDR3 consists of 15 residues. CDR3 protein: CASSLTGTRSYEQYF. The CDR3 DNA is TGTGCCAGCAGCTTAACCGGGACTAGATCCTACGAGCAGTACTTC. The whole variable domain, filled in from reference TRBV7-2 and TRBJ2-7, reads GAGVSQSPSNKVTEKGKDVELRCDPISGHTALYWYRQSLGQGLEFLIYFQGNSAPDKSGLPSDRFSAERTGGSVSTLTIQRTQQEDSAVYLCASSLTGTRSYEQYFGPGTRLTVT.

This clonotype was seen a handful of times. The chain couples TRBV18 to TRBJ1-1; 7 bases match TRBD1. V was pared by 3 bases and J by 1 base, with 2 bases of the junction left unmatched. The CDR3 totals 14 residues. Germline loops: CDR1 KGHSH, CDR2 LQKENI. This CDR3 is CASSPDRENTEAFF. CDR3 DNA: TGTGCCAGCTCACCCGACAGGGAGAACACTGAAGCTTTCTTT. Full variable domain (missing parts from reference TRBV18 and TRBJ1-1): NAGVMQNPRHLVRRRGQEARLRCSPMKGHSHVYWYRQLPEEGLKFMVYLQKENIIDESGMPKERFSAEFPKEGPSILRIQQVVRGDSAAYFCASSPDRENTEAFFGQGTRLTVV.

The sample holds a few counts of this clonotype. CDR3: CASSSGTGPEKLFF. For the CDR3, the DNA is TGTGCCAGCAGCTCCGGGACAGGGCCTGAAAAACTGTTTTTT. The rearrangement uses TRBV11-2 and TRBJ1-4; 9 bases map to TRBD1. This CDR3 region has 14 residues. CDR1 SGHAT and CDR2 FQNNGV come from the germline V gene. After removal of 4 bases from V and 7 bases from J, the junction contained 4 bases not matched to a gene. The full variable domain, in which reference TRBV11-2 and TRBJ1-4 provide the parts outside the CDR3, is EAGVAQSPRYKIIEKRQSVAFWCNPISGHATLYWYQQILGQGPKLLIQFQNNGVVDDSQLPKDRFSAERLKGVDSTLKIQPAKLEDSAVYLCASSSGTGPEKLFFGSGTQLSVL.

This clonotype was observed a handful of times. This sequence joins TRBV15 and TRBJ1-4; D is perhaps TRBD1 (5 bases). V was clipped by 8 bases and J by 14 bases, with 21 bases between them. Germline CDR1 reads LNHNV; CDR2 reads YYDKDF (reference sequence). This CDR3 has 13 amino acids. The CDR3 sequence: CATALGPPKVLFF. CDR3 in DNA: TGTGCCACCGCCTTGGGACCCCCGAAGGTTCTGTTTTTT.

This clonotype has only a few counts. This sequence joins TRBV4-3 and TRBJ2-3; 7 bases fit TRBD1. V was clipped by 1 base and J by 1 base; unmatched bases: 11. This CDR3 has 18 amino acids. Germline V gene sequence: CDR1 LGHNA, CDR2 YSLEER. The CDR3 DNA reads TGCGCCAGCAGCCAAGGGGTAGGGTGGGACAGCCGCACAGATACGCAGTATTTT. It encodes CASSQGVGWDSRTDTQYF.

This clonotype was picked up a small number of times. The chain carries TRBV9 and TRBJ2-1; D is uncertain. V gave up 1 base and J gave up 8 bases, with 10 bases separating them. From germline, CDR1 is SGDLS and CDR2 YYNGEE. CDR3 length: 13 residues. The CDR3 nucleotides read TGTGCCAGCAGCGTACGAGGTTCGTATGAGCAGTTCTTC. It codes for CASSVRGSYEQFF.

The genes are TRBV24-1 and TRBJ1-3; D is perhaps TRBD1 (6 bases). CDR1 and CDR2 (germline): KGHDR, SFDVKD. Trimming cost V 11 bases and J 0 bases, with 16 bases left between them. The CDR3 length is 15 residues. CDR3 in DNA: TGTGCCAAGCAAGGGGGGAACCACTCTGGAAACACCATATATTTT. Encoded protein: CAKQGGNHSGNTIYF.

This clonotype came up a few times. This chain connects TRBV7-2 to TRBJ2-7; D ambiguous. V was cut by 1 base and J by 4 bases, with 14 bases left in between. Per the germline V gene, CDR1 is SGHTA and CDR2 is FQGNSA. The CDR3 is 15 amino acids. In DNA, the CDR3 is TGTGCCAGCAGCTTAGGCTACCAACCGAGTTACGAGCAGTACTTC. Translation: CASSLGYQPSYEQYF.

The V call is TRBV13, the J call TRBJ1-1; D is unresolved. The CDR3 runs 14 residues. Germline assignment: CDR1 PRHDT and CDR2 FYEKMQ (reference sequence). V shed 7 bases and J shed 4 bases, with 16 bases lying between them. The CDR3 here is CASTSGVGGTEAFF. The DNA of the CDR3 is TGTGCCAGCACCTCCGGTGTCGGAGGCACTGAAGCTTTCTTT. Variable domain in full (rest from reference TRBV13 and TRBJ1-1): AAGVIQSPRHLIKEKRETATLKCYPIPRHDTVYWYQQGPGQDPQFLISFYEKMQSDKGSIPDRFSAQQFSDYHSELNMSSLELGDSALYFCASTSGVGGTEAFFGQGTRLTVV.

Ten or more counts support this clonotype. This chain uses TRBV7-2 with TRBJ2-3; D unclear. The length of the CDR3 is 12 residues. V lost 4 bases to trimming and J lost 2 bases, with 4 bases between them. Germline V gives CDR1 SGHTA, CDR2 FQGNSA. The CDR3, as DNA: TGTGCCAGCAGCTCCACCACAGATACGCAGTATTTT. Translating it yields CASSSTTDTQYF.

This clonotype has a handful of counts. The gene calls are TRBV12-3 or TRBV12-4 and TRBJ2-3; tentatively, D is TRBD1 or TRBD2 (5 bases each). V lost 0 bases and J lost 10, with 14 bases in between. The CDR3 contains 14 residues. The CDR3 region is CASSLALMGEAQYF. The DNA for the CDR3 is TGTGCCAGCAGTTTAGCGCTAATGGGGGAAGCGCAGTATTTT.

This clonotype was seen only a few times. The CDR3: CASSYFRGRGADTQYF. In DNA, the CDR3 is TGTGCCAGCAGTTACTTCAGGGGGCGCGGCGCAGATACGCAGTATTTT. The V call is TRBV6-2 or TRBV6-3, the J call TRBJ2-3; TRBD1 agrees at 8 bases. V dropped 1 base and J dropped 4; count of bases not matched to a gene: 7. The V gene's germline CDR1 is MNHEY and CDR2 SVGEGT. This CDR3 comprises 16 residues.

Notes on this clonotype: A single base separates this from a much larger clone, so it may be a read error. The chain joins TRBV3-1 to TRBJ2-1; 11 bases map to TRBD2. Germline CDR1 and CDR2: LGHDT and YNNKEL (reference sequence). The V gene end was trimmed by 4 bases and the J gene end by 9 bases; junction bases not matched to a gene: 8. The CDR3 totals 15 residues. This CDR3 is CASSPNSGGDIEQFF. In DNA, the CDR3 is TGTGCCAGCAGCCCTAATAGCGGGGGGGACATTGAGCAGTTCTTC.

At least ten counts were recorded for this clonotype. The DNA of the CDR3 is TGCGCCAGCAGCTTGGCCGGGACGGTGAACACTGAAGCTTTCTTT. Encoded protein: CASSLAGTVNTEAFF. The chain combines TRBV5-1 with TRBJ1-1, with a tentative D call TRBD1 (5 bases). Between the trimmed V and J ends, which lost 0 bases and 0 bases, there was a span of 9 bases. The CDR3 length is 15 residues. CDR1 SGHRS and CDR2 YFSETQ come from the germline V gene.

This clonotype was found a few times. The chain uses TRBV20-1 and TRBJ1-1, with D uncertain. The CDR3 runs to 13 residues. Germline V gene sequence: CDR1 DFQATT, CDR2 SNEGSKA (reference sequence). With 2 bases removed from V and 2 bases from J, the gap between germline ends came to 9 bases. As DNA, the CDR3 is TGCAGTGCTAGACTTGGCAGAAACACTGAAGCTTTCTTT. Residues: CSARLGRNTEAFF.

This clonotype was seen a handful of times. V is TRBV4-1 and J is TRBJ1-2, with a possible D match to TRBD1 (6 bases). Germline CDR1 MGHRA, CDR2 YSYEKL. V lost 4 bases and J lost 8, with 23 bases in between. The CDR3 loop spans 16 amino acids. The DNA for the CDR3 is TGCGCCAGCAGCCCCGAGGGACCCAGGGGAGTTGAAGGCTACACCTTC. Protein product: CASSPEGPRGVEGYTF.

In its sample, this clonotype was seen a few times. This chain uses TRBV9 with TRBJ1-1, with a tentative D call TRBD1 (5 bases). V shed 4 bases and J shed 1 base, with 17 bases lying between them. This CDR3 contains 16 residues. CDR1 and CDR2 from the germline V gene are SGDLS and YYNGEE. CDR3 nucleotide sequence: TGTGCCAGCAGCTCGACCCTGACAGACCGGAACACTGAAGCTTTCTTT. Amino acids: CASSSTLTDRNTEAFF.